The rows below give T cell receptor beta chains drawn from one sample of a study of blood T cell repertoires in COVID-19. Clones were sequenced by immunoSEQ multiplex PCR, and TCRdb holds only the in-frame ones, with some missing. The table has roughly 55,000 clones, about three quarters seen once. Source material: peripheral blood. These receptor sequences come from a human donor with active or convalescent COVID-19. The donor label of this sample is uncertain. The CDR3 runs from the conserved cysteine through the conserved F or W. A D gene is named only where the DNA matches it firmly. Clone size is shown for a subset of rows, as once, few, many or a class of expanded clone.

clone_size	j_call	v_call	d_call	cdr3_nt	cdr3_aa
few	TRBJ2-3	TRBV6-5	NA	TGTGCCAGCAAATCTAGCACAGATACGCAGTATTTT	CASKSSTDTQYF
NA	TRBJ2-3	TRBV29-1	TRBD1	TGCAGCGCAGGGCCGTTGGATCGAAACAGGGGACGGGCGGATACGCAGTATTTT	CSAGPLDRNRGRADTQYF
NA	TRBJ2-1	TRBV5-1	TRBD2	TGCGCCAGCAGCTTGTCAGCGGGAGGTTACAATGAGCAGTTCTTC	CASSLSAGGYNEQFF
few	TRBJ1-2	TRBV15	NA	TGTGCCACCAGCAGAGCGGGGTATGACTATGGCTACACCTTC	CATSRAGYDYGYTF
few	TRBJ2-7	TRBV2	NA	TGTGCCAGCAGTGAAGGCCTGGGCAACGACGAGCAGTACTTC	CASSEGLGNDEQYF
NA	TRBJ1-2	TRBV9	TRBD1	TGTGCCAGCAGAGGGACGGGACAGGGCTACGATGGCTACACCTTC	CASRGTGQGYDGYTF
many	TRBJ2-1	TRBV6-2/TRBV6-3	TRBD2	TGTGCCAGCAGGCCTAGCGGTTTCCACAATGAGCAGTTCTTC	CASRPSGFHNEQFF
NA	TRBJ2-7	TRBV5-1	TRBD1	TGCGCCAGCAGCTTGGAATCAGCAGGGGGTGGGTACGAGCAGTACTTC	CASSLESAGGGYEQYF
NA	TRBJ2-7	TRBV14	NA	TGTGCCAGCAGCCAAGTAGGAGGCTCCTACGAGCAGTACTTC	CASSQVGGSYEQYF
NA	TRBJ2-2	TRBV7-9	TRBD2	TGTGCCAGCAGAACTGCGAGCGGGAGTGATGGGGAGCTGTTTTTT	CASRTASGSDGELFF
NA	TRBJ2-7	TRBV9	NA	TGTGCCAGCAGCGTAGGAGATCGTTCCTACGAGCAGTACTTC	CASSVGDRSYEQYF
many	TRBJ2-1	TRBV7-3	TRBD1	TGTGCCAGCAGCTGGGGACAGGGGGCGTTTAATGAGCAGTTCTTC	CASSWGQGAFNEQFF
once	TRBJ1-2	TRBV30	NA	TGTGCCTGGACTCGGAACTATGGCTACACCTTC	CAWTRNYGYTF
NA	TRBJ1-4	TRBV2	TRBD1	TGTGCCAGCAGTGAAGCGACAGGGATGTCCAATGAAAAACTGTTTTTT	CASSEATGMSNEKLFF
NA	TRBJ2-5	TRBV11-1	NA	TGTGCCAGCAGCTTTTACTCGAGAGAGACCCAGTACTTC	CASSFYSRETQYF
NA	TRBJ2-5	TRBV24-1	NA	TGTGCCACCAGTGAGGGGGGACCGAGGGAGACCCAGTACTTC	CATSEGGPRETQYF
medium-sized	TRBJ1-5	TRBV12-5	NA	TGTGCTAGTGCCCGGACCCCCGGGGGAGGGTCCGGTCAGCCCCAGCATTTT	CASARTPGGGSGQPQHF
NA	TRBJ2-3	TRBV19	TRBD2	TGTGCCAGTAGTCCCAGAGGCGGCGGGGGGACCACAGATACGCAGTATTTT	CASSPRGGGGTTDTQYF
NA	TRBJ2-7	TRBV6-6	TRBD1	TGTGCCAGCAGTTACACCGACAGGGTCTACGAGCAGTACTTC	CASSYTDRVYEQYF
NA	TRBJ2-1	TRBV7-3	NA	TGTGCCAGCAGCTTCGCCGGGGACAATGAGCAGTTCTTC	CASSFAGDNEQFF
once	TRBJ1-4	TRBV9	NA	TGTGCCAGCAGCCCGGGAATAACTAATGAAAAACTGTTTTTT	CASSPGITNEKLFF
NA	TRBJ2-7	TRBV10-1	NA	TGCGCCAGCAGTGAGTCAGGGGCCTACGAGCAGTACTTC	CASSESGAYEQYF
few	TRBJ2-7	TRBV7-3	NA	TGTGCCAGCAGCTTACCAGGGGCTGGGGAGCAGTACTTC	CASSLPGAGEQYF
NA	TRBJ2-7	TRBV4-1	NA	TGCGCCAGCAGCCAAGACCGCTGGACGGGAGTAGAGTACGAGCAGTACTTC	CASSQDRWTGVEYEQYF
once	TRBJ1-5	TRBV20-1	NA	TGCAGTGCTAGTCGTGGGCCTAGGGGCAGCAATCAGCCCCAGCATTTT	CSASRGPRGSNQPQHF
NA	TRBJ1-5	TRBV7-9	NA	TGTGCCAGCAGCTTAGCGAGCACTCCAGGGAATCAGCCCCAGCATTTT	CASSLASTPGNQPQHF
NA	TRBJ2-3	TRBV11-3	NA	TGTGCCAGCAGCCGTCTGCAGGACACGTACACAGATACGCAGTATTTT	CASSRLQDTYTDTQYF
NA	TRBJ2-1	TRBV24-1	NA	TGTGCCACCAGTGACCCAAGCGGCCCCTACAATGAGCAGTTCTTC	CATSDPSGPYNEQFF
NA	TRBJ2-5	TRBV27	NA	TGTGCCAGCAGTTTCACGGTCCAAGAGACCCAGTACTTC	CASSFTVQETQYF
NA	TRBJ2-1	TRBV24-1	TRBD2	TGTGCCACCAGTGATCCAGCTAGCCCCGGACTAGCGGGAAGGAGCTCCTACAATGAGCAGTTCTTC	CATSDPASPGLAGRSSYNEQFF
NA	TRBJ2-2	TRBV4-1	TRBD1	TGCGCCAGCAGCCAAGGGACAGGTCCCACCGGGGAGCTGTTTTTT	CASSQGTGPTGELFF
once	TRBJ2-3	TRBV7-8	TRBD1	TGTGCCAGCAGCTTAGGGCTTCTCGGGACAGGGGGCACAGATACGCAGTATTTT	CASSLGLLGTGGTDTQYF
NA	TRBJ1-1	TRBV18	TRBD1	TGTGCCAGCTCACTTCGGGGACAGGGGACACACACTGAAGCTTTCTTT	CASSLRGQGTHTEAFF
few	TRBJ1-5	TRBV19	TRBD1	TGTGCCAGTAGTATGGGACCCGGGACAGGGGGCGTTCAGCCCCAGCATTTT	CASSMGPGTGGVQPQHF
NA	TRBJ2-1	TRBV6-5	TRBD2	TGTGCCAGCAGCTTAGGGACTAAGCAGTTCTTC	CASSLGTKQFF
NA	TRBJ1-4	TRBV4-2	NA	TGTGCCAGCAGCCTAGCAGACTCGTCGAAACTGTTTTTT	CASSLADSSKLFF
NA	TRBJ2-1	TRBV6-4	NA	TGTGCCAGCAGTGATGGGGGGAGTAAATACAATGAGCAGTTCTTC	CASSDGGSKYNEQFF
once	TRBJ1-5	TRBV15	NA	TGTGCCACCAGCAGAGATCCAGGAGGCCGAGGCAATCAGCCCCAGCATTTT	CATSRDPGGRGNQPQHF
NA	TRBJ2-7	TRBV7-8	NA	TGTGCCAGCAGCTTAGGGGCCAGCTCCTACGAGCAGTACTTC	CASSLGASSYEQYF
NA	TRBJ2-3	TRBV5-1	NA	TGCGCCAGCAGCACGATACCCACAGGAAGCACAGATACGCAGTATTTT	CASSTIPTGSTDTQYF
few	TRBJ1-6	TRBV27	NA	TGTGCCAGCAGTTTTCTACAGGGCAATTCACCCCTCCACTTT	CASSFLQGNSPLHF
NA	TRBJ2-1	TRBV7-9	TRBD2	TGTGCCAGCAGCCGACGACTAGCGGGTGAGACAGGGAGTGAGCAGTTCTTC	CASSRRLAGETGSEQFF
once	TRBJ2-5	TRBV24-1	NA	TGTGCCACCAGTGACCCGGGCCAAGAGACCCAGTACTTC	CATSDPGQETQYF
NA	TRBJ1-1	TRBV11-2	NA	TGTGCCAGCAGCTTAGGTCTAGAAGCTTTCTTT	CASSLGLEAFF
once	TRBJ2-3	TRBV5-1	TRBD2	TGCGCCAGCAGCCCATCCCTCTTAGCGGGAGCTGGCACAGATACGCAGTATTTT	CASSPSLLAGAGTDTQYF
NA	TRBJ1-5	TRBV7-8	NA	TGTGCCAGCAGCTTAAATGGAGGGATGGTCGATCAGCCCCAGCATTTT	CASSLNGGMVDQPQHF
NA	TRBJ1-1	TRBV25-1	NA	TGTGCCAGCAGTGAATCTGGGCCCCCAGTAGGAGCTTTCTTT	CASSESGPPVGAFF
NA	TRBJ1-1	TRBV6-1	NA	TGTGCCAGCAGTGAAGCCCTTAACAGCCTGAACACTGAAGCTTTCTTT	CASSEALNSLNTEAFF
NA	TRBJ2-1	TRBV9	TRBD1	TGTGCCAGCAGCATAGGACAGGGGCACAATGAGCAGTTCTTC	CASSIGQGHNEQFF
NA	TRBJ2-2	TRBV7-8	NA	TGTGCTGGGGCGAGGTCGTGGGTTCCCGGGGAGCTGTTTTTT	CAGARSWVPGELFF
NA	TRBJ2-2	TRBV4-3	NA	TGCGCCAGCAGCTCCCAGATGGGGAGGACGAACACCGGGGAGCTGTTTTTT	CASSSQMGRTNTGELFF
NA	TRBJ1-2	TRBV28	NA	TGTGCCAGCAGTTTATTGGACACCTATGGCTACACCTTC	CASSLLDTYGYTF
NA	TRBJ1-1	TRBV3-1/TRBV3-2	NA	TGTGCCAGCAGCCAAGGTCTACAGGGAAAGACTGAAGCTTTCTTT	CASSQGLQGKTEAFF
NA	TRBJ2-5	TRBV5-1	TRBD2	TGCGCCAGCAGCTTGAGCGCTAGCGGGAGCGCGGAGACCCAGTACTTC	CASSLSASGSAETQYF
once	TRBJ2-1	TRBV10-3	TRBD1	TGTGCCATCAGTGGGACAGGGAACTACAATGAGCAGTTCTTC	CAISGTGNYNEQFF
NA	TRBJ2-1	TRBV3-1/TRBV3-2	TRBD2	TGTGCCAGCAGCCAGACTAGCGGGAACACCAATGAGCAGTTCTTC	CASSQTSGNTNEQFF
NA	TRBJ1-1	TRBV7-2	NA	TGTGCCAGCAGCTTAGTCGGTGAGAACACTGAAGCTTTCTTT	CASSLVGENTEAFF